What follows describes a single TCR beta chain. What it binds is unknown. The sample comes from a study of OX40 agonist ivuxolimab in advanced cancers. This table comes from immunoSEQ multiplex PCR, and its TCRdb copy is limited to in-frame clones, with some not included. Among 75,000 to 95,000 clones, approximately 87% were seen once, and the ten largest hold more than 4%. Study results and caveats: Both blood CD4+ and CD8+ T cells showed clonal growth by week 6 at 0.1 to 3.0 mg/kg. Partial responders receiving 0.1-3.0 mg/kg showed among the lowest clonal expansion.

The CDR3 runs to 13 residues. Germline V gene sequence: CDR1 SNHLY, CDR2 FYNNEI. The ends were cut back, 6 bases at V and 2 bases at J, with 10 bases in the middle. The sequencing used CD4+ or CD8+ T cells sorted from blood, collected in a trial of the OX40 agonist ivuxolimab. This chain joins TRBV2 and TRBJ1-1; no reliable D call. The sequence was obtained from an adult with an advanced solid tumor such as melanoma, head and neck, liver or kidney cancer. CDR3 protein: CASRREGNTEAFF. CDR3 DNA: TGTGCCAGCAGGAGGGAAGGAAACACTGAAGCTTTCTTT.